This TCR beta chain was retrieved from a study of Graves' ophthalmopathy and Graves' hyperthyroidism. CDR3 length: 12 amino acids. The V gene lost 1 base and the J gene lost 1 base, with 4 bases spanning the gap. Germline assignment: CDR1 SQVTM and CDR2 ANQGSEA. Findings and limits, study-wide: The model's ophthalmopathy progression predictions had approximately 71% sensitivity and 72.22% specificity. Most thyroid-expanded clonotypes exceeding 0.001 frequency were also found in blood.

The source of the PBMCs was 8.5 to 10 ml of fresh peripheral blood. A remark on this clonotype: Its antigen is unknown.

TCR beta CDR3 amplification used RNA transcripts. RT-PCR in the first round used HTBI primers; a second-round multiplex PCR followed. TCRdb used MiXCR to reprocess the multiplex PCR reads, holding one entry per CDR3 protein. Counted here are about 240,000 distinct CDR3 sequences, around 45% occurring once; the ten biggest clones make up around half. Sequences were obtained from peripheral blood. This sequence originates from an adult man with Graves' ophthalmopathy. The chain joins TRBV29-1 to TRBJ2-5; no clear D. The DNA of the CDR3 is TGCAGCGTTGAAGGTGCCCAAGAGACCCAGTACTTC. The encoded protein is CSVEGAQETQYF.